The 17 T cell receptor beta chains below were found in one sample sequenced in a study of regulatory T cells in long-lasting Graves disease. Investigators prepared the TCR beta libraries by applying iRepertoire HTBI primers and Arm-PCR of CDR3 regions. TCRdb analysed the multiplex PCR reads with MiXCR anew, one entry per CDR3 protein. The profile covers about 470,000 distinct CDR3 sequences, with about 16% appearing a single time and less than 15% taken by the ten largest. The time point was: newly diagnosed GD, antithyroid drugs for less than 3 months. The TCR library was prepared using RNA isolated from PBMCs. This sample also appeared in a second study, on T cells in Graves' hyperthyroidism and ophthalmopathy.

The sample consisted of peripheral blood mononuclear cells (PBMCs), taken at new diagnosis, from a patient treated with antithyroid drugs. The receptor set was obtained from a man aged 35-49 years with Graves disease.

This clonotype came up many times. The chain has TRBV15 and TRBJ2-3, with 10 positions matching TRBD2. Germline CDR1 and CDR2: LNHNV and YYDKDF (reference sequence). J was trimmed by 0 bases and V by 9 bases; bases with no gene match: 3. The CDR3 consists of 14 residues. The CDR3 region is CATLLAGSTDTQYF. The CDR3 nucleotides read TGTGCCACACTACTAGCGGGAAGCACAGATACGCAGTATTTT.

The chain carries TRBV7-6 and TRBJ2-3; 8 nucleotides align to TRBD2. CDR3 size: 16 residues. Trimming removed 1 base from V and 3 bases from J; junction bases left unmatched: 6. The germline V gene encodes CDR1 SGHVS and CDR2 FNYEAQ. The DNA for the CDR3 is TGTGCCAGCAGCTTAGGTGCGGCGGGAGGAACAGATACGCAGTATTTT. It yields the protein CASSLGAAGGTDTQYF.

As to this clonotype: Compared with germline, one end of the junction differs, possibly owing to a read error. J is TRBJ2-5 and V is TRBV19, with D possibly matching TRBD1 (5 bases). CDR3 length: 15 amino acids. Looked up from germline, CDR1 is LNHDA and CDR2 is SQIVND (reference sequence). The CDR3 bases are TGTGCCAGTAGTAAGGTGGGCAGGGTGGTAGAGACTCAGTACTTC. Its protein is CASSKVGRVVETQYF.

This clonotype showed up many times. The chain is built from TRBV20-1 and TRBJ1-1; 8 positions match TRBD1. J gave up 5 bases and V 6 bases, and 11 bases lay outside the gene matches. This CDR3 spans 14 amino acids. Looked up from germline, CDR1 is DFQATT and CDR2 is SNEGSKA (reference sequence). CDR3 bases: TGCAGTGCCCTAACGGACAGGGTGGAAACTGAAGCTTTCTTT. It is translated as CSALTDRVETEAFF.

The chain joins TRBV20-1 to TRBJ2-2, with D tentatively TRBD2 (5 bases). This CDR3 region has 16 residues. CDR1 is DFQATT, CDR2 SNEGSKA, per germline (reference sequence). V was pared by 0 bases and J by 3 bases, with 14 bases between. The CDR3 DNA reads TGCAGTGCTAGAGATGGCAGGAGGTCGGACACCGGGGAGCTGTTTTTT. Its protein product is CSARDGRRSDTGELFF.

This clonotype has ten or more counts. V is TRBV20-1 and J is TRBJ2-7; possible D gene TRBD2, 6 bases. V lost 6 bases and J 0 bases, leaving 24 bases between the germline ends. This CDR3 is 17 amino acids long. Germline V gives CDR1 DFQATT, CDR2 SNEGSKA (reference sequence). CDR3 sequence reads: CSATGSTGRGSSYEQYF. The CDR3 DNA is TGCAGTGCCACCGGGAGTACGGGAAGGGGCAGCTCCTACGAGCAGTACTTC.

This clonotype has at least ten counts. The genes are TRBV6-1 and TRBJ2-3; TRBD1 is a possible D gene (5 bases). Trimming stripped 6 bases from V and 2 bases from J, with 12 bases between. The CDR3 spans 14 residues. Germline CDR1 reads MNHNS; CDR2 reads SASEGT. Written as DNA, the CDR3 is TGTGCCAGCAGGCCCGGACACTACACAGATACGCAGTATTTT. It encodes CASRPGHYTDTQYF.

This clonotype was found a few times. The chain recombines TRBV10-3 with TRBJ2-7; 11 bases agree with TRBD2. CDR1 is ENHRY and CDR2 is SYGVKD in the germline V gene. The J segment lost 3 bases and the V segment lost 4 bases, leaving 5 bases of the junction unmatched. This CDR3 comprises 15 residues. The CDR3 region has the DNA TGTGCCATCAGTGGCGCCGGGACTAGCGGCTACGAGCAGTACTTC. This gives the protein CAISGAGTSGYEQYF.

The sample holds a few counts of this clonotype. The rearrangement uses TRBV7-9 and TRBJ2-1; TRBD1 matches 7 bases. CDR3 length equals 15 residues. V was pared by 4 bases and J by 15 bases, with 18 bases of the junction left unmatched. CDR1 is SEHNR, CDR2 FQNEAQ, per germline (reference sequence). The CDR3 DNA reads as TGTGCCAGCAGCTCACCCCCTTTTACTCGACAGGGTATGTTCTTC. Its protein is CASSSPPFTRQGMFF.

Comments on this clonotype: A single base separates this from a much larger clone, so it may be a read error. This chain uses TRBV30 with TRBJ1-4; D gene ambiguous. Per germline, CDR1 GTSNPN and CDR2 SVGIG (reference sequence). The germline V and J ends were trimmed by 2 bases and 10 bases, with 17 bases remaining between them. The CDR3 totals 14 residues. The CDR3 region is CAWSWTGSGGKLFF. The CDR3 coding sequence is TGTGCCTGGAGTTGGACCGGATCGGGTGGAAAACTGTTTTTT.

This clonotype was seen only a few times. V usage is TRBV5-1 and J usage is TRBJ2-7; D is unclear. V was shortened by 0 bases and J by 4 bases, with 8 bases between the two germline ends. The CDR3 extends over 13 amino acids. Germline V gives CDR1 SGHRS, CDR2 YFSETQ. CDR3 loop: CASSLDLGYEQYF. The CDR3 nucleotides read TGCGCCAGCAGCTTGGATCTAGGTTACGAGCAGTACTTC.

This clonotype was counted only a few times. This likely comes from a read error, as the CDR3 has no conserved phenylalanine or tryptophan at its end. The chain carries TRBV5-1 and TRBJ2-3; TRBD2 agrees at 7 bases. The germline V gene encodes CDR1 SGHRS and CDR2 YFSETQ. This CDR3 contains 15 residues. In DNA form, the CDR3 reads TGTGCCAGCAGCTTGGGACTAACACGCACAGATACGCAGTATCTT. Translated, it gives CASSLGLTRTDTQYL.

This clonotype was recorded at least ten times. V and J are TRBV20-1 and TRBJ2-5; 11 nucleotides match TRBD2. The V segment lost 6 bases and the J segment 1 base; nucleotides outside the gene matches: 4. The germline V gene encodes CDR1 DFQATT and CDR2 SNEGSKA (reference sequence). The CDR3 is 14 residues long. CDR3 bases: TGCAGTGCCTTTAGCGGGAGGGGCCAAGAGACCCAGTACTTC. This translates into CSAFSGRGQETQYF.

In this sample, this clonotype turned up many times. This chain connects TRBV11-2 to TRBJ2-1, with 8 bases matching TRBD2. Trimming took 5 bases from V and 7 from J; bases not matched to a gene: 10. The CDR3 consists of 15 residues. Germline loops: CDR1 SGHAT, CDR2 FQNNGV. CDR3 sequence: CASSITSGAWNEQFF. The CDR3 nucleotides are TGTGCCAGCAGCATCACTAGCGGAGCGTGGAATGAGCAGTTCTTC.

A remark on this clonotype: A read error may be the cause here, since a much bigger clone is one base away. It is likely a read error, because the conserved phenylalanine at the end of the CDR3 is missing. The V and J genes are TRBV7-9 and TRBJ2-7; TRBD1 agrees at 8 bases. CDR1 is SEHNR, CDR2 FQNEAQ, per germline (reference sequence). Trimming at V came to 5 bases and at J to 6 bases, leaving 9 bases not matched to a gene. There are 14 residues in the CDR3. CDR3 nucleotides: TGTGCCAGCAGCCCCCAGGGGGCGAGTTCCGAGCAGTACCTC. It codes for CASSPQGASSEQYL.

In this sample, this clonotype turned up many times. The chain couples TRBV5-1 to TRBJ2-2; a weak D match, TRBD2 (5 bases). Trimming removed 5 bases from V and 5 bases from J, with 16 bases in between. The CDR3 is 15 residues long. From germline, CDR1 is SGHRS and CDR2 YFSETQ. CDR3 region: CASSSSPRETGELFF. The CDR3 DNA reads as TGCGCCAGCAGTTCTAGCCCCCGTGAGACCGGGGAGCTGTTTTTT.

The chain couples TRBV6-1 to TRBJ2-1; 15 positions agree with TRBD2. CDR3 size: 18 residues. With 5 bases clipped from V and 7 bases from J, the junction kept 12 bases outside the gene matches. CDR1 and CDR2 (germline): MNHNS, SASEGT. The CDR3 DNA follows: TGTGCCAGCAGTCCCGGACTAGCGGGAGGGTTTAGAACGAATGAGCAGTTCTTC. Translated: CASSPGLAGGFRTNEQFF.